This T cell receptor beta chain was profiled in a study of human CD8 memory T cell subsets. The CDR3 extends over 13 amino acids. CDR1 and CDR2 from the germline V gene are DFQATT and SNEGSKA (reference sequence). UMI-labeled 5' RACE was the method by which TCR beta libraries were made. TCRdb reprocessed the 5' RACE reads and reports one entry per CDR3 protein, with no DNA. The data include 12,000 or so distinct CDR3 sequences; the top ten clones carry 14%. The J gene is TRBJ2-1, the V gene TRBV20-1. The receptor comes from a human donor in good health. What was sequenced was CD8+ T cells from PBMCs. The CDR3 sequence: CSARGLSFNEQFF.